The rows below give T cell receptor beta chains drawn from one sample of a study of shared clonotypes between healthy human individuals. The method was immunoSEQ multiplex PCR; TCRdb's version includes in-frame clones alone and lacks a portion of them. The sample contains around 1.9 million clones, 93% of which appear only once. The sample comprised naive CD8+ T cells from PBMCs. The receptors originated from a young man in good health. Some clones in this sample may be carry-over from other donors' samples. Each CDR3 is given without its conserved first and last residue. The order of the fields is V gene, D gene, CDR3 protein. D genes are given only for firm matches.

>TRBV18|-
ASSPQRVSGGYNEQF
>TRBV6-4|TRBD2
ASPSSGGYEQY
>TRBV7-9|-
ASSLSLGRDTGELF
>TRBV21-1|-
ASSAWLGSYEQY
>TRBV13|-
ASSLLVNEQF
>TRBV4-3|-
ASRPDARSAEQF
>TRBV4-2|TRBD2
ASSPTPAGRDEQY
>TRBV7-2|-
ASSPPGEPHEQY
>TRBV15|-
ATSPGTVSNQPQH
>TRBV7-6|-
ASSRPDTSGSHEQY
>TRBV28|TRBD1
ASSPGTASEAF
>TRBV19|-
ASTSRKGGTEAF
>TRBV4-1|-
ASSPPGAPYNEQF
>TRBV2|TRBD1
ASSFALRDRLSVNEQF
>TRBV27|TRBD2
ASSLLASGADTQY
>TRBV6-1|-
ASSDGFLATEAF
>TRBV7-6|-
ASSPVPGGNQPQH
>TRBV29-1|-
SVLFIERYGYT
>TRBV4-3|TRBD1
ASSPRFGDRTLH
>TRBV5-1|-
ASSLGIWRSSYEQY
>TRBV6-4|TRBD2
ASSGGSGTDTQY
>TRBV19|-
ASRPSGAYEQY
>TRBV9|-
ASSPGPTEENIQY
>TRBV27|-
ASSLARNYEQY
>TRBV4-1|TRBD2
ASSQGPGLAANEQF
>TRBV4-1|-
ASSPIRRGDSGNTIY
>TRBV2|-
ASSDLDTSMDEQF